Each of the 18 T cell receptor beta chains below was sequenced from the same sample in a study of radiotherapy plus CTLA-4 blockade in lung cancer. The repertoire was sequenced with immunoSEQ multiplex PCR; TCRdb's copy has only in-frame clones and lacks some. The table lists some 110,000 clones, 78% of them singletons, with approximately 4.7% in the top ten. Sequenced material: peripheral blood, taken from a patient treated with radiotherapy plus ipilimumab. These receptor sequences come from a human donor with non-small cell lung cancer who had a partial response to radiotherapy plus ipilimumab.

Comment on this clone: A junction end diverges from the germline sequence, so it may reflect a read error. CDR3 bases: TGTGCCAGCAGCCAAGCGACAGGGGGCTTTGGTCGGGTCTTC. This gives the protein CASSQATGGFGRVF. The V call is TRBV14, the J call TRBJ2-1; 10 bases align to TRBD1. There are 14 residues in the CDR3. Per germline, CDR1 SGHDN and CDR2 FVKESK.

The rearrangement joins TRBV25-1 to TRBJ2-2, with 7 bases lining up with TRBD1. V trimming: 6 bases; J trimming: 3 bases; junction bases outside the gene matches: 7. The germline V gene has CDR1 MGHDK and CDR2 SYGVNS. The CDR3 extends over 15 amino acids. This CDR3 is CASRIQGIDTGELFF. In DNA form, the CDR3 reads TGTGCCAGCAGGATACAGGGGATAGACACCGGGGAGCTGTTTTTT.

The V gene is TRBV29-1, the J gene TRBJ2-7, with 7 bases lining up with TRBD1. The CDR3 sequence is 11 residues long. Germline CDR1 SQVTM, CDR2 ANQGSEA. V lost 7 bases to trimming and J lost 6 bases; unmatched junction nucleotides: 6. The CDR3 sequence is CSGLDRSEQYF. The CDR3 region has the DNA TGCAGCGGACTGGACAGGAGCGAGCAGTACTTC.

This clone has just a few counts. The chain links TRBV28 to TRBJ2-5; TRBD1 agrees at 8 bases. V shed 3 bases and J 2 bases; nucleotides not matched to a gene: 8. Germline loops: CDR1 MDHEN, CDR2 SYDVKM. This CDR3 region has 16 residues. The CDR3 coding sequence is TGTGCCAGCAGTTTTGTGGGGACAGGACCTCAAGAGACCCAGTACTTC. This gives the protein CASSFVGTGPQETQYF.

Details on this clone: Within the sample, other DNA sequences also encode this same CDR3. The rearrangement joins TRBV28 to TRBJ1-1, with D possibly being TRBD1 (5 bases). This CDR3 has 14 residues. Germline CDR1 reads MDHEN; CDR2 reads SYDVKM. The V and J ends lost 6 bases and 2 bases respectively, with 13 bases between them. The CDR3 DNA reads as TGTGCCAGCAGGTCCCAGGGCGGTAACACTGAAGCTTTCTTT. It translates to CASRSQGGNTEAFF. The variable domain in full, completed from reference TRBV28 and TRBJ1-1, reads DVKVTQSSRYLVKRTGEKVFLECVQDMDHENMFWYRQDPGLGLRLIYFSYDVKMKEKGDIPEGYSVSREKKERFSLILESASTNQTSMYLCASRSQGGNTEAFFGQGTRLTVV.

The table lists this clone with a few counts. V is TRBV28 and J is TRBJ2-4; 7 bases agree with TRBD2. V dropped 4 bases and J dropped 1; count of bases not matched to a gene: 19. In germline, CDR1 is MDHEN, CDR2 SYDVKM. The CDR3 spans 20 residues. CDR3 coding DNA: TGTGCCAGCAGTTATACGGGGGGAGCCTTTGGGGGGAAGGCCAAAAACATTCAGTACTTC. This gives the protein CASSYTGGAFGGKAKNIQYF.

J is TRBJ1-2 and V is TRBV20-1; D is uncertain. CDR1 is DFQATT, CDR2 SNEGSKA, per germline (reference sequence). V shed 3 bases and J shed 4 bases, with 6 bases lying between them. This CDR3 region has 11 residues. Written as DNA, the CDR3 is TGCAGTGCTAGGCACAGCTATGGCTACACCTTC. Translated: CSARHSYGYTF.

This clone was recorded once. The V gene is TRBV5-5, the J gene TRBJ2-6; TRBD1 matches 7 bases. The V gene's germline CDR1 is SGHKS and CDR2 YYEKEE (reference sequence). The CDR3 covers 16 residues. Trimming cost V 4 bases and J 0 bases; bases outside gene matches: 4. For the CDR3, the DNA is TGTGCCAGCAGCAAACGACAGGGCTCTGGGGCCAACGTCCTGACTTTC. Translation gives CASSKRQGSGANVLTF.

The chain combines TRBV2 with TRBJ2-2, with 8 bases aligning to TRBD1. Looked up from germline, CDR1 is SNHLY and CDR2 is FYNNEI. Losses at the gene ends were 5 bases for V and 3 bases for J; bases not matched to a gene: 2. The CDR3 sequence is 14 residues long. In nucleotides, the CDR3 is TGTGCCAGCAGTACGACAGGGGACACCGGGGAGCTGTTTTTT. It is translated as CASSTTGDTGELFF.

This chain uses TRBV7-8 with TRBJ1-5; no firm D call. This CDR3 contains 18 residues. Per germline, CDR1 SGHVS and CDR2 FQNEAQ. V was cut by 4 bases and J by 0 bases, with 19 bases left in between. CDR3 region: CASSSMTGKGYSNQPQHF. As DNA, the CDR3 is TGTGCCAGCAGCTCGATGACGGGGAAGGGATATAGCAATCAGCCCCAGCATTTT.

The rearrangement joins TRBV6-5 to TRBJ2-7; possible D gene TRBD1, 6 bases. Germline loops: CDR1 MNHEY, CDR2 SVGAGI. This CDR3 is 13 amino acids long. Trimming cost V 5 bases and J 0 bases, with 8 bases left between them. CDR3 residues: CASSPDSSYEQYV. The CDR3 bases are TGTGCCAGCAGTCCGGACAGCTCCTACGAGCAGTACGTC.

This clone was picked up a small number of times. The sample has other DNA sequences that encode this CDR3 too. J is TRBJ1-5 and V is TRBV5-1; D perhaps matches TRBD1 (6 bases). Trimming pared 4 bases from V and 4 bases from J, leaving 12 bases between. Germline V gene sequence: CDR1 SGHRS, CDR2 YFSETQ. The CDR3 covers 14 residues. CDR3 sequence reads: CASSPDSLNQPQHF. Here the CDR3 DNA reads TGCGCCAGCAGCCCGGACAGCCTAAATCAGCCCCAGCATTTT. The full variable domain, completed using reference TRBV5-1 and TRBJ1-5, is KAGVTQTPRYLIKTRGQQVTLSCSPISGHRSVSWYQQTPGQGLQFLFEYFSETQRNKGNFPGRFSGRQFSNSRSEMNVSTLELGDSALYLCASSPDSLNQPQHFGDGTRLSIL.

The V gene is TRBV10-1, the J gene TRBJ2-3; 7 bases map to TRBD1. The germline CDR1 and CDR2 sequences are WNHNN and SYGVQD (reference sequence). This CDR3 has 14 residues. V dropped 4 bases and J dropped 6; count of bases not matched to a gene: 7. The DNA for the CDR3 is TGCGCCAGCAGTGGAGACAGGGCAGTTGATACGCAGTATTTT. The encoded protein is CASSGDRAVDTQYF.

The J gene is TRBJ1-2, the V gene TRBV28, with TRBD1 matching 7 bases. CDR3 size: 18 residues. Losses at the gene ends were 3 bases for V and 1 base for J; bases not matched to a gene: 14. The V gene's germline CDR1 is MDHEN and CDR2 SYDVKM. The CDR3 reads CASSFRVPWTGHNYGYTF. The CDR3 region has the DNA TGTGCCAGCAGTTTCCGAGTTCCATGGACAGGACATAACTATGGCTACACCTTC.

The gene calls are TRBV7-9 and TRBJ1-1; 10 bases fit TRBD1. The CDR3 loop spans 17 amino acids. Unmatched junction bases numbered 8, after V lost 3 bases and J lost 1 base. Germline V CDR1 and CDR2: SEHNR, FQNEAQ (reference sequence). The CDR3 region has the DNA TGTGCCAGCAGCTTCGGGACAGGGGTTTTTAAGAACACTGAAGCTTTCTTT. Amino acids: CASSFGTGVFKNTEAFF.

The chain uses TRBV6-5 and TRBJ1-1, with D possibly being TRBD1 (5 bases). V was cut by 7 bases and J by 4 bases, with 16 bases left in between. The CDR3 totals 14 residues. Germline loops: CDR1 MNHEY, CDR2 SVGAGI. CDR3 protein: CASTRVSWGTEAFF. CDR3 sequence (DNA): TGTGCCAGCACCAGGGTATCATGGGGCACTGAAGCTTTCTTT.

The V call is TRBV7-2, the J call TRBJ2-2; TRBD1 aligns across 10 bases. Germline lookup yields CDR1 SGHTA and CDR2 FQGNSA. The CDR3 loop spans 16 amino acids. After removal of 5 bases from V and 2 bases from J, the junction contained 5 bases not matched to a gene. CDR3 protein: CASSPRTGGNTGELFF. The CDR3 DNA is TGTGCCAGCAGCCCAAGGACAGGGGGAAACACCGGGGAGCTGTTTTTT.

The rearrangement links TRBV28 to TRBJ2-7; 9 bases match TRBD1. This CDR3 is 12 amino acids long. V dropped 5 bases and J dropped 5; count of bases not matched to a gene: 1. The germline V gene has CDR1 MDHEN and CDR2 SYDVKM. The CDR3 DNA is TGTGCCAGCAGTGGGGACAGGGACGAGCAGTACGTC. Protein: CASSGDRDEQYV.